These 21 T cell receptor beta chains share one sample of origin, sequenced in a study of blood T cell repertoires in COVID-19. The protocol was immunoSEQ multiplex PCR, while the TCRdb copy is restricted to in-frame clones and leaves out a portion. The sample lists some 120,000 clones; roughly four fifths were seen once. What was sequenced was peripheral blood. These receptors came from a human donor in a cohort sampled during active COVID-19.

The genes are TRBV7-3 and TRBJ1-2; D is unresolved. This CDR3 has 13 residues. CDR1 and CDR2 from the germline V gene are SGHTA and FQGTGA. The germline V and J ends were trimmed by 2 bases and 0 bases, with 4 bases remaining between them. CDR3 nucleotide sequence: TGTGCCAGCAGCTTATCAACTAACTATGGCTACACCTTC. It codes for CASSLSTNYGYTF.

The V and J genes are TRBV5-1 and TRBJ2-7, with 11 nucleotides matching TRBD2. This CDR3 comprises 15 residues. Germline trimming cut 4 bases from V and 0 bases from J; bases unmatched to any gene: 3. Germline V CDR1 and CDR2: SGHRS, YFSETQ. The CDR3 loop is CASSAGLAASYEQYF. CDR3 sequence (DNA): TGCGCCAGCAGCGCGGGACTAGCGGCCTCCTACGAGCAGTACTTC.

The chain couples TRBV4-1 to TRBJ2-2; 7 nucleotides line up with TRBD1. The CDR3 loop spans 19 amino acids. Germline assignment: CDR1 MGHRA and CDR2 YSYEKL. The J segment lost 6 bases and the V segment lost 3 bases, leaving 19 bases of the junction unmatched. CDR3 sequence: CASSHLTGQGTSFPGELFF. The CDR3 DNA is TGCGCCAGCAGCCACTTGACAGGGCAGGGAACTAGTTTTCCCGGGGAGCTGTTTTTT.

In DNA, the CDR3 is TGTGCCTGGAGCGGCGTAGCGGGGGGCCGCACAGATACGCAGTATTTT. It is translated as CAWSGVAGGRTDTQYF. The chain links TRBV30 to TRBJ2-3, with 10 bases that match TRBD2. The germline V gene has CDR1 GTSNPN and CDR2 SVGIG (reference sequence). The CDR3 is 16 amino acids. V lost 3 bases, J lost 1 base, and 7 bases stayed unmatched. Combining the CDR3 with reference TRBV30 and TRBJ2-3 gives the whole variable domain SQTIHQWPATLVQPVGSPLSLECTVEGTSNPNLYWYRQAAGRGLQLLFYSVGIGQISSEVPQNLSASRPQDRQFILSSKKLLLSDSGFYLCAWSGVAGGRTDTQYFGPGTRLTVL.

The rearrangement joins TRBV7-2 to TRBJ2-5, with 7 bases fitting TRBD1. The CDR3 spans 14 residues. Germline values: CDR1 SGHTA, CDR2 FQGNSA. Trimming at V came to 4 bases and at J to 5 bases, leaving 7 bases not matched to a gene. The DNA for the CDR3 is TGTGCCAGCAGCTCACAGGGGTCTAGGGAGACCCAGTACTTC. It yields the protein CASSSQGSRETQYF. The whole variable domain, filled in from reference TRBV7-2 and TRBJ2-5, reads GAGVSQSPSNKVTEKGKDVELRCDPISGHTALYWYRQSLGQGLEFLIYFQGNSAPDKSGLPSDRFSAERTGGSVSTLTIQRTQQEDSAVYLCASSSQGSRETQYFGPGTRLLVL.

The chain has TRBV10-3 and TRBJ2-1; 9 nucleotides line up with TRBD1. Germline V CDR1 and CDR2: ENHRY, SYGVKD. V trimming: 3 bases; J trimming: 6 bases; junction bases outside the gene matches: 6. This CDR3 spans 15 amino acids. In nucleotides, the CDR3 is TGTGCCATCAGTGACCGGGACAGGGTGGGCAATGAGCAGTTCTTC. The encoded protein is CAISDRDRVGNEQFF.

This chain links TRBV19 with TRBJ2-2; D is undetermined. CDR3 length: 10 amino acids. CDR1 is LNHDA, CDR2 SQIVND, per germline (reference sequence). V was pared by 8 bases and J by 6 bases, with 4 bases between. DNA for the CDR3: TGTGCCAGTGGAGCCGGGGAGCTGTTTTTT. It encodes CASGAGELFF.

This clone was observed a few times. In DNA, the CDR3 is TGTGCCAGCAGCTTGGGGCGGGGCGGCTACACCTTC. It is translated as CASSLGRGGYTF. The J gene is TRBJ1-2, the V gene TRBV5-4, with D perhaps TRBD1 (5 bases). CDR3 length: 12 amino acids. Germline V gene sequence: CDR1 SGHNT, CDR2 YYREEE (reference sequence). The V end was cut by 0 bases, the J end by 8 bases, with 8 bases between.

The gene calls are TRBV3-1 (or the pseudogene TRBV3-2) and TRBJ2-3, with 11 bases lining up with TRBD2. This CDR3 contains 20 residues. CDR1 and CDR2 (germline): LGHDT, YNNKEL (reference sequence). V lost 0 bases, J lost 3 bases, and 14 bases stayed unmatched. Here the CDR3 DNA reads TGTGCCAGCAGCCAAGATTATGTGGGGCTAGCGGGGGGAGATACAGATACGCAGTATTTT. Encoded protein: CASSQDYVGLAGGDTDTQYF.

The CDR3 protein is CASRSGGGNEKLFF. Here the CDR3 DNA reads TGTGCCAGCAGGTCCGGGGGTGGGAATGAAAAACTGTTTTTT. The chain carries TRBV7-6 and TRBJ1-4, with a weak D call TRBD1 (5 bases). The V gene's germline CDR1 is SGHVS and CDR2 FNYEAQ. CDR3 size: 14 residues. Trimming took off 6 bases at V and 5 bases at J, with 13 bases between the two ends.

This clone was picked up a small number of times. The V call is TRBV9, the J call TRBJ1-1; a possible D gene is TRBD1 (5 bases). CDR3 length: 14 residues. Trimming removed 3 bases from V and 7 bases from J, with 16 bases in between. Germline V gene data show CDR1 as SGDLS and CDR2 as YYNGEE. This CDR3 is CASSARLGGDEAFF. CDR3 DNA: TGTGCCAGCAGCGCAAGGCTTGGGGGGGATGAAGCTTTCTTT.

The chain uses TRBV6-5 and TRBJ2-7; no clear D. Germline V gene data show CDR1 as MNHEY and CDR2 as SVGAGI. V lost 3 bases to trimming and J lost 1 base, with 13 bases between them. CDR3 size: 15 residues. The CDR3: CASSYAHISSYEQYF. The CDR3 DNA sequence: TGTGCCAGCAGTTATGCCCACATCTCTTCCTACGAGCAGTACTTC.

This clone was found once. The chain recombines TRBV2 with TRBJ1-5, with D maybe TRBD1 (5 bases). The CDR3 length is 17 residues. The germline V gene encodes CDR1 SNHLY and CDR2 FYNNEI. The germline V and J ends were trimmed by 2 bases and 2 bases, with 16 bases remaining between them. Here the CDR3 DNA reads TGTGCCAGCAGTGAATTCCGGTCGGGGGGTGGCAATCAGCCCCAGCATTTT. It is translated as CASSEFRSGGGNQPQHF.

A few counts support this clone. V gene TRBV6-5 combines with J gene TRBJ1-1; 7 bases match TRBD1. CDR3 length: 11 residues. The germline CDR1 and CDR2 sequences are MNHEY and SVGAGI. The V and J ends lost 6 bases and 7 bases, in that order; junction bases with no gene match: 2. CDR3 coding DNA: TGTGCCAGCAGCCCAGGGGGTGAAGCTTTCTTT. Residues: CASSPGGEAFF.

The gene calls are TRBV18 and TRBJ1-6; 8 bases line up with TRBD1. CDR3 size: 15 residues. Germline V lookup: CDR1 KGHSH, CDR2 LQKENI. With V trimmed by 4 bases and J by 9 bases, 8 bases remained unmatched. CDR3 residues: CASSLEQGATSPLHF. CDR3 in DNA: TGTGCCAGCTCACTAGAGCAGGGGGCAACTTCACCCCTCCACTTT.

The V and J genes are TRBV6-2 or TRBV6-3 and TRBJ1-5; TRBD1 aligns across 8 bases. After removal of 0 bases from V and 4 bases from J, the junction contained 8 bases not matched to a gene. Per the germline V gene, CDR1 is MNHEY and CDR2 is SVGEGT. This CDR3 region has 17 residues. This CDR3 reads CASSYSVRTGINQPQHF. The CDR3 DNA is TGTGCCAGCAGTTACTCGGTGCGGACAGGGATTAATCAGCCCCAGCATTTT.

V usage is TRBV5-1 and J usage is TRBJ2-5; a possible D gene is TRBD2 (5 bases). CDR3 length: 14 residues. CDR1 and CDR2 from the germline V gene are SGHRS and YFSETQ. Trimming removed 4 bases at V and 2 bases at J, with 12 bases between. The CDR3 sequence: CASSLGNSQETQYF. The CDR3 bases are TGCGCCAGCAGCCTCGGGAATTCACAAGAGACCCAGTACTTC. Complete variable domain (other parts from reference TRBV5-1 and TRBJ2-5): KAGVTQTPRYLIKTRGQQVTLSCSPISGHRSVSWYQQTPGQGLQFLFEYFSETQRNKGNFPGRFSGRQFSNSRSEMNVSTLELGDSALYLCASSLGNSQETQYFGPGTRLLVL.

The rearrangement joins TRBV7-8 to TRBJ2-1, with 10 positions matching TRBD1. V lost 0 bases to trimming and J lost 4 bases; unmatched junction nucleotides: 3. The CDR3 is made up of 16 amino acids. Germline assignment: CDR1 SGHVS and CDR2 FQNEAQ. The CDR3 reads CASSLAPGQGYNEQFF. The DNA of the CDR3 is TGTGCCAGCAGCTTAGCGCCGGGACAGGGGTACAATGAGCAGTTCTTC.

CDR3 loop: CASSLPGRNTEAFF. CDR3 coding DNA: TGTGCCAGCAGCTTACCGGGGAGGAACACTGAAGCTTTCTTT. This chain links TRBV7-9 with TRBJ1-1, with no clear D. The CDR3 covers 14 residues. Germline V lookup: CDR1 SEHNR, CDR2 FQNEAQ (reference sequence). Trimming stripped 2 bases from V and 1 base from J, with 8 bases between.

This clone was seen more than once but under ten times. The chain uses TRBV2 and TRBJ2-7; D remains ambiguous. Trimming took off 3 bases at V and 2 bases at J, with 8 bases between the two ends. Per germline, CDR1 SNHLY and CDR2 FYNNEI. The CDR3 has 13 amino acids. CDR3 coding DNA: TGTGCCAGCAGTGATCCCCTTACCTACGAGCAGTACTTC. It encodes CASSDPLTYEQYF. Based on the CDR3 plus reference TRBV2 and TRBJ2-7, the full variable domain is EPEVTQTPSHQVTQMGQEVILRCVPISNHLYFYWYRQILGQKVEFLVSFYNNEISEKSEIFDDQFSVERPDGSNFTLKIRSTKLEDSAMYFCASSDPLTYEQYFGPGTRLTVT.

The rearrangement links TRBV7-2 to TRBJ2-7; D is uncertain. The CDR3 is 12 amino acids. Trimming cost V 6 bases and J 7 bases, with 13 bases left between them. The germline V gene has CDR1 SGHTA and CDR2 FQGNSA. CDR3 sequence: CASSMRRSEQYF. The CDR3 DNA is TGTGCCAGCAGTATGAGGAGATCGGAGCAGTACTTC.